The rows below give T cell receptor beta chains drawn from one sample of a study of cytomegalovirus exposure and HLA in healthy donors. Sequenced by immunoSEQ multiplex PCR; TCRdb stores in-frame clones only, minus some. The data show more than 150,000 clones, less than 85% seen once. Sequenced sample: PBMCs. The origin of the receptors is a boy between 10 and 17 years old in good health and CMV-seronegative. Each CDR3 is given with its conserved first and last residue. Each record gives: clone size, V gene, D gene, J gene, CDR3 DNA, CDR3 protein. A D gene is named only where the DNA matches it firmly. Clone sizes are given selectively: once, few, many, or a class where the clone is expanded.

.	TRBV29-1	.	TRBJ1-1	TGCAGCGTTGCCAGGGTTCTGAACACTGAAGCTTTCTTT	CSVARVLNTEAFF
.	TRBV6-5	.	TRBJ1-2	TGTGCCAGCAGTTACTCGGGCAGCCGGGGTGGCTACACCTTC	CASSYSGSRGGYTF
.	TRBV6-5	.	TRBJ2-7	TGTGCCAGCAGTTACGGTCCTAGCTCCTACGAGCAGTACTTC	CASSYGPSSYEQYF
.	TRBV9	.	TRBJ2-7	TGTGCCAGCAGCCTCATTCCGGGACTTGACGAGCAGTACTTC	CASSLIPGLDEQYF
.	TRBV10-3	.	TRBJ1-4	TGTGCCATCAGTGAGTCGTATAGCGTCAGAGATAATGAAAACCTGTTTTTT	CAISESYSVRDNENLFF
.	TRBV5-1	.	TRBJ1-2	TGCGCCAGCAGCTCGGACGGGGATGGCTACACCTTC	CASSSDGDGYTF
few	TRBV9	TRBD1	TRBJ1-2	TGTGCCAGCAGCGTAGCTACTGGGATTGGGACAGACTATGGCTACACCTTC	CASSVATGIGTDYGYTF
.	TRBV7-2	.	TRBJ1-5	TGTGCCAGCAGCGAGAACAGGGTGGGGAATCAGCCCCAGCATTTT	CASSENRVGNQPQHF
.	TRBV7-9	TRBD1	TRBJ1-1	TGTGCCAGCAGCTTGACAGGGCCAGCTTTCTTT	CASSLTGPAFF
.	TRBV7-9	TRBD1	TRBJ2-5	TGTGCCAGCAGCTTAGGGTTGGGACAGGCCCAAGAGACCCAGTACTTC	CASSLGLGQAQETQYF
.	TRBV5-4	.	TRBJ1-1	TGTGCCAGCAGCTTGGGCAGCGTCGAAGCTTTCTTT	CASSLGSVEAFF
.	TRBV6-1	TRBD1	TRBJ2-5	TGTGCCAGCAGTGCCCTTGGACAGGGGAGAATTAAGACCCAGTACTTC	CASSALGQGRIKTQYF
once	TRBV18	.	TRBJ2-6	TGTGCCAGCTCACCTTACACAGGGTTCTCCCTCTCTGGGGCCAACGTCCTGACTTTC	CASSPYTGFSLSGANVLTF
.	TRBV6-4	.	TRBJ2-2	TGTGCCAGCAGTGACTCGCGGGAGAACACCGGGGAGCTGTTTTTT	CASSDSRENTGELFF
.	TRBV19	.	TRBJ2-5	TGTGCCAGTAGTATAATCCCAGGAGAGACCCAGTACTTC	CASSIIPGETQYF
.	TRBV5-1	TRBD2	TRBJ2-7	TGCGCCAGCAGCTCGCTAGCGGCTTCCTACGAGCAGTACTTC	CASSSLAASYEQYF
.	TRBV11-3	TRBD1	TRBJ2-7	TGTGCCAGCAGCCGACGGGACAGGGCGGACGAGCAGTACTTC	CASSRRDRADEQYF
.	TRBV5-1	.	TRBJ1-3	TGCGCCAGCAGCTTACAGAACTCTGGAAACACCATATATTTT	CASSLQNSGNTIYF
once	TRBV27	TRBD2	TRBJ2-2	TGTGCCAGCAGTTCTTCAACCGGGACTAGCAACACCGGGGAGCTGTTTTTT	CASSSSTGTSNTGELFF
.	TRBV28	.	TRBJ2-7	TGTGCCAGCAGTTTTGGGGCACACTACGAGCAGTACTTC	CASSFGAHYEQYF
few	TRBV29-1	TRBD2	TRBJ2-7	TGCAGCGCCCGGACTAGCAGCTACGAGCAGTACTTC	CSARTSSYEQYF
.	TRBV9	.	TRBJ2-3	TGTGCCAGCAGCGTAGCTCTCAGCGGCACAGATACGCAGTATTTT	CASSVALSGTDTQYF
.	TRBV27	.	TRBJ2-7	TGTGCCAGCAGTTTATCACAGGCATCCTACGAGCAGTACTTC	CASSLSQASYEQYF
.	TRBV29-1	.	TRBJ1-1	TGCAGCGCACGTAGACAGTTGAACACTGAAGCTTTCTTT	CSARRQLNTEAFF
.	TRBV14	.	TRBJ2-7	TGTGCCAGCAGCCCTACCACTCGACTCAGCTCCTACGAGCAGTACTTC	CASSPTTRLSSYEQYF
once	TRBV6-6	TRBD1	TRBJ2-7	TGTGCCAGCAGTCAGACAGGGGGCTCCTACGAGCAGTACTTC	CASSQTGGSYEQYF
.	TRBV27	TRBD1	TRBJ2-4	TGTGCCAGCAGCCAACACCGGGACAGGGGGAACTTC	CASSQHRDRGNF
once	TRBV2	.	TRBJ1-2	TGTGCCAGCAGTGAACTCAGTCGGACAAAGGTGGACTATGGCTACACCTTC	CASSELSRTKVDYGYTF
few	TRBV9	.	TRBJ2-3	TGTGCCAGCAGCCCCCGGGCAGGCCCCGGGGCAGATACGCAGTATTTT	CASSPRAGPGADTQYF
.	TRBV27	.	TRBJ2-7	TGTGCCAGCAGCGGGGACATTTACGAGCAGTACTTC	CASSGDIYEQYF
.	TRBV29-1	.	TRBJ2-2	TGCAGCGTTGGGCTGAACACCGGGGAGCTGTTTTTT	CSVGLNTGELFF
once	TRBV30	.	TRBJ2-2	TGTGCCTGGAGTGTACGGGGTAGGGTGGGCACCGGGGAGCTGTTTTTT	CAWSVRGRVGTGELFF
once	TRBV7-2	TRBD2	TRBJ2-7	TGTGCCACCAGAGAGCTAGCGGATTACTCCTACGAGCAGTACTTC	CATRELADYSYEQYF
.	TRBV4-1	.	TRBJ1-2	TGCGCCAGCAGCCAAGATATTCGGGATTTCTATGGCTACACCTTC	CASSQDIRDFYGYTF
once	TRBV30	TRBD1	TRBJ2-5	TGTGCCTGGAGTGTACTTCAGGGGGCAGAGACCCAGTACTTC	CAWSVLQGAETQYF
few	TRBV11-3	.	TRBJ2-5	TGTGCCAGCAGCTACAGGGTACTGGAGACCCAGTACTTC	CASSYRVLETQYF
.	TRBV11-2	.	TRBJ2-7	TGTGCCAGCAGCTTAACCAGGTACTACGAGCAGTACTTC	CASSLTRYYEQYF
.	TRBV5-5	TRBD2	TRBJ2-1	TGTGCCAGCAGCTACACCAGCGGGGGGGCAAGGGAGCAGTTCTTC	CASSYTSGGAREQFF
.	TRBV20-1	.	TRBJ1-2	TGCAGTGCTTCCCTTAACTATGGCTACACCTTC	CSASLNYGYTF
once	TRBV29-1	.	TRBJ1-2	TGCAGCGTTGAAGTCGGAGATTGGGATGGCTACACCTTC	CSVEVGDWDGYTF
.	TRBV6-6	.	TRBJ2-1	TGTGCCAGCAGTGCCCCGGTGAGTGAGCAGTTCTTC	CASSAPVSEQFF
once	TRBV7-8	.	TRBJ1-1	TGTGCCAGCTCAAAAGGTACAGGGATGAACACTGAAGCTTTCTTT	CASSKGTGMNTEAFF
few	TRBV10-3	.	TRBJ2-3	TGTGCCATCAGTGGGGCCTCGGAAGATACGCAGTATTTT	CAISGASEDTQYF
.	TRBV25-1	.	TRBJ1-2	TGTGCCAGCAGTGTCGTTGGAGGAGGCTACACCTTC	CASSVVGGGYTF
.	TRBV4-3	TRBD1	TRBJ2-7	TGCGCCAGCAGCGAGTCGGGACAGGGGGCTGACGAGCAGTACTTC	CASSESGQGADEQYF
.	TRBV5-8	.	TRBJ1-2	TGTGCCAGCAGAAAGATGGCGGAGGGTTTAGGCTACACCTTC	CASRKMAEGLGYTF
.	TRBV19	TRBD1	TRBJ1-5	TGTGCCAGTAGGAGCTTCAGGGGGCCTGGCAATCAGCCCCAGCATTTT	CASRSFRGPGNQPQHF
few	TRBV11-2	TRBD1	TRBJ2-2	TGTGCCAGCCGCCCGACAGGGGGCAGAGGGGAGCTGTTTTTT	CASRPTGGRGELFF
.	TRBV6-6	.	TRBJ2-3	TGTGCCAGCAGTTACGCGGGGGCTAGCACAGATACGCAGTATTTT	CASSYAGASTDTQYF
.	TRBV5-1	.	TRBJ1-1	TGCGCCAGCAGCTTGGACAGGAGGAACACTGAAGCTTTCTTT	CASSLDRRNTEAFF